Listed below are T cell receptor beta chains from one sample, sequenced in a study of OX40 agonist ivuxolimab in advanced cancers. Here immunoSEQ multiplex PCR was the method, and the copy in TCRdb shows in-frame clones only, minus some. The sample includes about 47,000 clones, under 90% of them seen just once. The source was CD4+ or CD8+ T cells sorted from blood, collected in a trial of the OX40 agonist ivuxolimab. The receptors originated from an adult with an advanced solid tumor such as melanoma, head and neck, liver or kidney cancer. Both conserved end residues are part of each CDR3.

CASSPFRTGSNTGELFF,TRBV18,TRBJ2-2
CASSLALGTEQFF,TRBV7-7,TRBJ2-1
CASSFWTNTYEQYF,TRBV5-6,TRBJ2-7
CASSGGTGAEDTQYF,TRBV25-1,TRBJ2-3
CASRSGRDNEQFF,TRBV28,TRBJ2-1
CASSQLVPSYEQYF,TRBV6-1,TRBJ2-7
CASSIGGESSPLHF,TRBV19,TRBJ1-6
CASSPDRAGPDGYTF,TRBV6-5,TRBJ1-2
CASSLGGRALFNEQFF,TRBV27,TRBJ2-1
CASSLAPYEQYF,TRBV11-2,-
CASSLFGGSGEQYF,TRBV27,TRBJ2-7
CASSHYLAGDYEQYF,TRBV4-3,TRBJ2-7
CASSYLGATSTDTQYF,TRBV27,TRBJ2-3
CASRHQGGSRAYGYTF,TRBV27,TRBJ1-2
CASSESGGTPEQYF,TRBV19,TRBJ2-7
CASSQDLRTGGNEQYF,TRBV4-1,TRBJ2-7
CASSSGTGKNTGELFF,TRBV6-6,TRBJ2-2
CASALELAPYNEQFF,TRBV5-1,TRBJ2-1
CASSLGVGTGSYGYTF,TRBV13,TRBJ1-2
CASSLGTGWGTEAFF,TRBV5-1,TRBJ1-1
CASSLAGVTGELFF,TRBV27,TRBJ2-2
CASSQITGELFF,TRBV4-1,TRBJ2-2
CSVEGGEVDTQYF,TRBV29-1,TRBJ2-3
CAGGNLNTGELFF,TRBV19,TRBJ2-2
CASSQEGQGFYEQYF,TRBV4-3,TRBJ2-7
CAILDTSGGGTGELFF,TRBV10-3,TRBJ2-2
CASSDSGGYGYTF,TRBV6-4,TRBJ1-2
CASSSISNETFF,TRBV5-4,TRBJ1-1
CASSFRGTPGETQYF,TRBV11-3,TRBJ2-5
CASSNNRGDEQYF,TRBV21-1,TRBJ2-7
CASSPLSGSYNEQFF,TRBV7-9,TRBJ2-1
CASSYLAGGYNEQFF,TRBV4-1,TRBJ2-1
CASRPTGGTTEAFF,TRBV4-2,TRBJ1-1
CASSLMVGGGGKDEQFF,TRBV27,TRBJ2-1
CASSLGVNEQFF,TRBV7-6,TRBJ2-1
CATSTSGTSPYEQYF,TRBV15,TRBJ2-7
CASSFLTDSYGYTF,TRBV6-5,TRBJ1-2
CASSDGTGSGNTIYF,TRBV6-1,TRBJ1-3
CASSDGGTNFLFGDEQYF,TRBV6-1,TRBJ2-7
CASSLVGEQYF,TRBV7-9,TRBJ2-7
CASSLAGQYYEQYF,TRBV28,TRBJ2-7
CASSSPSGRPGELFF,TRBV7-7,TRBJ2-2
CASSLYRGDEQFF,TRBV5-1,TRBJ2-1
CASSLLTGGNTGELFF,TRBV27,TRBJ2-2
CASRPPGHAIEAFF,TRBV28,TRBJ1-1
CASSPEGVTEAFF,TRBV25-1,TRBJ1-1
CASSQVLMDHEKLFF,TRBV4-3,TRBJ1-4
CASSETTGSNQPQHF,TRBV6-1,TRBJ1-5
CASSQGTGYSLTF,TRBV14,TRBJ1-2
CASSLYRGYQPQHF,TRBV28,TRBJ1-5
CASTNRDGRGTEAFF,TRBV5-4,TRBJ1-1
CASSLQGGYTEAFF,TRBV27,TRBJ1-1